This T cell receptor beta chain was documented in a study of T cell repertoires in cytomegalovirus infection. This clonotype was counted a few times. Its specificity is unknown. TCRdb re-derived calls from the reads in MiXCR, one entry per CDR3 protein. The sample includes 750,000 to 900,000 distinct CDR3 sequences, under 35% of them seen just once. Study outcomes and limitations: HLA-C-restricted CMV-specific TCR beta clonotypes were dominant in the ex vivo response.

Trimming pared 4 bases from V and 1 base from J, leaving 15 bases between. This CDR3 has 16 amino acids. Germline-derived CDR1 and CDR2 are MDHEN and SYDVKM. This sequence originates from a human donor in good health (CMV status not recorded). Some clones in this sample may be carry-over from other donors' samples. Specimen: cultured CD8+ T cells from PBMCs, collected from culture after CMV antigen stimulation. The genes are TRBV28 and TRBJ2-3; weak D call: TRBD2 (6 bases). CDR3 in amino acids: CASSSFRERGTDTQYF. The CDR3 bases are TGTGCCAGCAGTTCCTTCAGGGAGCGGGGCACAGATACGCAGTATTTT.